The T cell receptor beta chain under discussion was sequenced for a study of T cells in Graves' hyperthyroidism and ophthalmopathy. The CDR3 is 15 amino acids. The germline V gene encodes CDR1 SEHNR and CDR2 FQNEAQ (reference sequence). Between the trimmed V and J ends, which lost 1 base and 0 bases, there was a span of 9 bases. Authors of the study amplified TCR beta CDR3 regions from RNA transcripts. The HTBI primer set was used in a first-round RT-PCR of the TCR CDR3. TCRdb reprocessed the multiplex PCR reads via MiXCR and lists one record per CDR3 protein. This table holds over 150,000 distinct CDR3 sequences, approximately 16% found once.

Sample: blood. This chain joins TRBV7-9 and TRBJ1-1; D gene uncertain. This clonotype was sampled from a woman in her forties or fifties with Graves' hyperthyroidism. CDR3 sequence: CASSLVGQMNTEAFF. CDR3 in DNA: TGTGCCAGCAGCTTAGTTGGCCAGATGAACACTGAAGCTTTCTTT.